A selection of T cell receptor beta chains follows, all from one sample in a study of T cells in localized non-small cell lung cancer. The repertoire was sequenced with immunoSEQ multiplex PCR; TCRdb's copy has only in-frame clones and lacks some. Among tens of thousands of clones listed, roughly 90% were seen once. Sequenced material: PBMCs, taken before any cancer treatment. The receptors here all came from a woman aged 40-70 years with stage II lung adenocarcinoma. CDR3s include the opening cysteine and the closing phenylalanine or tryptophan.

J gene | V gene | CDR3 protein
TRBJ2-3 | TRBV28 | CASVGRASTDTQYF
TRBJ2-7 | TRBV6-1 | CASSTGTGNHYEQYF
TRBJ1-1 | TRBV6-1 | CASSRQRDTEAFF
TRBJ2-7 | TRBV10-3 | CAITGTGGSYEQYF
TRBJ2-1 | TRBV2 | CASRPRTSGVSYNEQFF
TRBJ1-3 | TRBV19 | CASRQSSGNTIYF
TRBJ1-1 | TRBV6-1 | CASSEQGGTSAAFF
TRBJ2-3 | TRBV28 | CASRKGSTDTQYF
TRBJ2-2 | TRBV5-6 | CASSFSPSGPGTGELFF
TRBJ1-2 | TRBV4-1 | CASSQEDQSDRASNYGYTF
TRBJ2-5 | TRBV28 | CASSKGVAGRETQYF
TRBJ2-5 | TRBV25-1 | CASSEWGREVYQETQYF
TRBJ1-3 | TRBV5-8 | CASSLDTYSGNTIYF
TRBJ2-7 | TRBV5-1 | CASSWTGTRLYEQYF
TRBJ2-5 | TRBV7-2 | CASSLGLPGLSGETQYF
TRBJ1-2 | TRBV28 | CASSLNPSYGYTF
TRBJ1-2 | TRBV5-1 | CASSLASYYGYTF
TRBJ2-5 | TRBV5-1 | CASSPGAGLETQYF
TRBJ1-5 | TRBV6-1 | CASSEEGRQPQHF
TRBJ2-7 | TRBV5-1 | CASSLGPRDRTDYEQYF
TRBJ1-2 | TRBV11-2 | CASSSPGSWVYGYTF
TRBJ1-6 | TRBV19 | CASSMPGRGSYNSPLHF
TRBJ2-5 | TRBV4-1 | CASSQDDLAGGRETQYF
TRBJ2-1 | TRBV4-1 | CASSHLRGLGDNEQFF
TRBJ2-2 | TRBV4-1 | CASSQSDNPGELFF
TRBJ1-4 | TRBV18 | CASSPDTDLPNYEKLFF
TRBJ2-3 | TRBV6-4 | CASSETGSTDTQYF
TRBJ1-1 | TRBV19 | CASSMTLQGRDTEAFF
TRBJ2-7 | TRBV6-6 | CASSRQGQIPYEQYF
TRBJ2-3 | TRBV11-2 | CASTPAGHTQYF
TRBJ2-5 | TRBV2 | CASQTGQETQYF
TRBJ2-2 | TRBV5-4 | CASSKGLAGTGELFF
TRBJ1-4 | TRBV7-9 | CASSFGRTNEKLFF